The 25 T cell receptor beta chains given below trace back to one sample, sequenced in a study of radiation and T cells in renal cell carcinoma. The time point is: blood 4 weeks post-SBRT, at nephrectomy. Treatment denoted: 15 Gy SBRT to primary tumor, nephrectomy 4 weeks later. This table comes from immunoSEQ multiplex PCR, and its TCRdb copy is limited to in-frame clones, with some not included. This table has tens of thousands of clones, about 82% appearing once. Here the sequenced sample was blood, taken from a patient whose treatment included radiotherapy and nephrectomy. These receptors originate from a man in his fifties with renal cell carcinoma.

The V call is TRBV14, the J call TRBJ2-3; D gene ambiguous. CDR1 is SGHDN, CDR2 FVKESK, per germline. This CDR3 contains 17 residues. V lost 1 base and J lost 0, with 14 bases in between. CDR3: CASSQGLAITSTDTQYF. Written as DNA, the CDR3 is TGTGCCAGCAGCCAAGGACTCGCCATAACTAGCACAGATACGCAGTATTTT.

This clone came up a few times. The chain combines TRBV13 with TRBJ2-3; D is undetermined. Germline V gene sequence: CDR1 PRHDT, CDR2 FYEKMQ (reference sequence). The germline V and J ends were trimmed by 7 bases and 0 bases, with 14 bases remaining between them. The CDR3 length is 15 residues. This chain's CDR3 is CASTYFVASTDTQYF. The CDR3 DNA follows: TGTGCCAGCACCTATTTTGTCGCTAGCACAGATACGCAGTATTTT.

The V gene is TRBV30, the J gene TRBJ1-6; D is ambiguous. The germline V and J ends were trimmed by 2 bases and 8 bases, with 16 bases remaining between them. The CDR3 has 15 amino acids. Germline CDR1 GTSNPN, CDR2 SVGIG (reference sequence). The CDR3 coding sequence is TGTGCCTGGAGTTTTGGGGTTTCGAGGGATTCACCCCTCCACTTT. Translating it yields CAWSFGVSRDSPLHF.

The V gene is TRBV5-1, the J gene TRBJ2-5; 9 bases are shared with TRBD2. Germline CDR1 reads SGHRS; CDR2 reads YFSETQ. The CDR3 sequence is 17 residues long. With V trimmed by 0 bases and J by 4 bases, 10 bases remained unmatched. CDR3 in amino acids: CASSLGLAGSGTETQYF. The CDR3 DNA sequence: TGCGCCAGCAGCTTGGGGCTAGCGGGGAGCGGGACAGAGACCCAGTACTTC. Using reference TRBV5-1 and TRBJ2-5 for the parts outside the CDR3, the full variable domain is KAGVTQTPRYLIKTRGQQVTLSCSPISGHRSVSWYQQTPGQGLQFLFEYFSETQRNKGNFPGRFSGRQFSNSRSEMNVSTLELGDSALYLCASSLGLAGSGTETQYFGPGTRLLVL.

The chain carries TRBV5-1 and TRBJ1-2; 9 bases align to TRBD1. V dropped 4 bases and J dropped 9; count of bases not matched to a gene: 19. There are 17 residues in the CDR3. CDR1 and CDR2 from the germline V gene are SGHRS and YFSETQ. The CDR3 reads CASSEPGTGQRGDRYTF. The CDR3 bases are TGCGCCAGCAGCGAACCCGGGACAGGGCAGCGAGGTGATCGCTACACCTTC.

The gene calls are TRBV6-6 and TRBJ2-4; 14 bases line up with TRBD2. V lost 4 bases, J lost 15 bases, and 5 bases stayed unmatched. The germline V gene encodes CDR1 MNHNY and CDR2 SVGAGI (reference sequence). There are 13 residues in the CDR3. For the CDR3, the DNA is TGTGCCAGCAGTTTTAGGACTAGCGGGGGGACGTACTTC. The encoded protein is CASSFRTSGGTYF.

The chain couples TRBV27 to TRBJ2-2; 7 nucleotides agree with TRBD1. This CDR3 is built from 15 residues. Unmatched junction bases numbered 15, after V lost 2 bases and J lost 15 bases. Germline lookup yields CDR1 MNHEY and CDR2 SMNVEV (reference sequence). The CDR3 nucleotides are TGTGCCAGCAGTTTACCTCCCGGCGCAGGGGGAAAGGTGTTTTTT. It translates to CASSLPPGAGGKVFF.

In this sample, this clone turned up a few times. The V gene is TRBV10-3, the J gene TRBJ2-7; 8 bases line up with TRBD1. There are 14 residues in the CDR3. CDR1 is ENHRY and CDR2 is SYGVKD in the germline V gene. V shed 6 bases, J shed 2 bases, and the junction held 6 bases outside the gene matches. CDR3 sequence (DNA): TGTGCCATCAGACTAGGACAGGGACCCTACGAGCAGTACTTC. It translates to CAIRLGQGPYEQYF.

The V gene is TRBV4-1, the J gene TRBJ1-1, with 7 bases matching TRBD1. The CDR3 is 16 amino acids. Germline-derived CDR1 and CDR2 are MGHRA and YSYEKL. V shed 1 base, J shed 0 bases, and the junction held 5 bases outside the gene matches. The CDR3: CASSQAGTGVNTEAFF. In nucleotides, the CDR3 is TGCGCCAGCAGCCAAGCGGGCACAGGGGTGAACACTGAAGCTTTCTTT.

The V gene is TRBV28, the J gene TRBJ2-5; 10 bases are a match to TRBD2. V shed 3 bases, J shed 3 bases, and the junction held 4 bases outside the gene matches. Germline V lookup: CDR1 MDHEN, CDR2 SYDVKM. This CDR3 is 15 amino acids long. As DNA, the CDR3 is TGTGCCAGCAGTTTTGGACTAGCGGTTAAAGAGACCCAGTACTTC. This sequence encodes CASSFGLAVKETQYF.

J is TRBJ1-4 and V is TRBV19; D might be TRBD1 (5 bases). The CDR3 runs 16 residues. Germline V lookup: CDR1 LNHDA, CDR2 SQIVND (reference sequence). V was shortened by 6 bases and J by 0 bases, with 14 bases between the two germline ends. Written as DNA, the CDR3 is TGTGCCAGTAGGCCTCGTGGGACGGCAACTAATGAAAAACTGTTTTTT. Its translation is CASRPRGTATNEKLFF.

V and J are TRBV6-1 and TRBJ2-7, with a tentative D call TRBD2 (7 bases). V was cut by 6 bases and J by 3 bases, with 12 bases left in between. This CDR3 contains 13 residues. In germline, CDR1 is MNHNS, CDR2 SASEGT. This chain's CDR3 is CASRPGGHYEQYF. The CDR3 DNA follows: TGTGCCAGCAGACCGGGGGGCCACTACGAGCAGTACTTC.

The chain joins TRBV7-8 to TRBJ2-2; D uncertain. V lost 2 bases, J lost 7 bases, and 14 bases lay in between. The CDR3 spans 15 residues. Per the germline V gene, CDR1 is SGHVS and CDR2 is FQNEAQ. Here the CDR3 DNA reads TGTGCCAGCAGCTTAAGGCAGGTTCAGGTCGGGGAGCTGTTTTTT. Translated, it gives CASSLRQVQVGELFF.

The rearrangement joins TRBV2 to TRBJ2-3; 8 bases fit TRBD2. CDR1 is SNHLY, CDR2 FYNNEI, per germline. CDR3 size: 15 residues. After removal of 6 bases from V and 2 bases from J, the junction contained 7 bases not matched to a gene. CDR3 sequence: CASRTTSGITDTQYF. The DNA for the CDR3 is TGTGCCAGCAGGACCACTAGCGGCATCACAGATACGCAGTATTTT. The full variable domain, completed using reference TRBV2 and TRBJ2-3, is EPEVTQTPSHQVTQMGQEVILRCVPISNHLYFYWYRQILGQKVEFLVSFYNNEISEKSEIFDDQFSVERPDGSNFTLKIRSTKLEDSAMYFCASRTTSGITDTQYFGPGTRLTVL.

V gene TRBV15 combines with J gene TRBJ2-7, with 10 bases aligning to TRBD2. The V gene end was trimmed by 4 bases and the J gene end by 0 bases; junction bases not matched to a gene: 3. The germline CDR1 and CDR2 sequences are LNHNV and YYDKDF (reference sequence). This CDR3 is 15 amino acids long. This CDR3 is CATSTLAGVSYEQYF. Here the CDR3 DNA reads TGTGCCACCAGCACTCTAGCGGGAGTCTCCTACGAGCAGTACTTC.

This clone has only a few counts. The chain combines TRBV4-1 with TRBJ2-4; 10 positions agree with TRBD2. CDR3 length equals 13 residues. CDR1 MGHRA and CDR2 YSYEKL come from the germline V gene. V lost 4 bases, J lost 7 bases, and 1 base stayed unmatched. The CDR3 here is CASSRAGGNIQYF. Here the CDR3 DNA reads TGCGCCAGCAGCCGAGCGGGAGGGAACATTCAGTACTTC.

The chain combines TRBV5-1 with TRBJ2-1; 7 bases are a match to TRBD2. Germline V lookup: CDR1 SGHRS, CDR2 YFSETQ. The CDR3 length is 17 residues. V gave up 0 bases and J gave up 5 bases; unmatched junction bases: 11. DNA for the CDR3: TGCGCCAGCAGCTTGGCCGGTACTAGCGAGAGGGACAATGAGCAGTTCTTC. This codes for CASSLAGTSERDNEQFF.

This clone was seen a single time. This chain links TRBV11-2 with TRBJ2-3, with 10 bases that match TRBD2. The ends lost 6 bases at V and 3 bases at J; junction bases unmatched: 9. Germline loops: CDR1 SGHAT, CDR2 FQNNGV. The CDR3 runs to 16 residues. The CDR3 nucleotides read TGTGCCAGCAGGTACCCTAGCGGGAGAGGGACAGATACGCAGTATTTT. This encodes CASRYPSGRGTDTQYF.

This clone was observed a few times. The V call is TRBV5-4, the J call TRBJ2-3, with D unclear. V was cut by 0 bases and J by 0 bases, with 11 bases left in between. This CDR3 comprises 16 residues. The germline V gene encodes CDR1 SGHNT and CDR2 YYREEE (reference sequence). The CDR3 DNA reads TGTGCCAGCAGCTTGGAGGCGACTGCTAGCACAGATACGCAGTATTTT. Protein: CASSLEATASTDTQYF.

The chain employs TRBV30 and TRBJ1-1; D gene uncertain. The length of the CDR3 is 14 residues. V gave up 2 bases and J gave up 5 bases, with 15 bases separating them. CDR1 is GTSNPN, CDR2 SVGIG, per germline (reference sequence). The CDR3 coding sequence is TGTGCCTGGAGTTCTCCGGTATTTAGGACTGAAGCTTTCTTT. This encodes CAWSSPVFRTEAFF. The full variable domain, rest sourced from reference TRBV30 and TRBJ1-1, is SQTIHQWPATLVQPVGSPLSLECTVEGTSNPNLYWYRQAAGRGLQLLFYSVGIGQISSEVPQNLSASRPQDRQFILSSKKLLLSDSGFYLCAWSSPVFRTEAFFGQGTRLTVV.

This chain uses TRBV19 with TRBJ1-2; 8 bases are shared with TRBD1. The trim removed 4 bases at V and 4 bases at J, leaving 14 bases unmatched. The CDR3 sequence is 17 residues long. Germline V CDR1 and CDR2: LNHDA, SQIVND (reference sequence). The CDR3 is CASSRRGDRTLLYGYTF. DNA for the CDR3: TGTGCCAGTAGTAGGCGGGGGGACAGGACTCTCCTCTATGGCTACACCTTC.

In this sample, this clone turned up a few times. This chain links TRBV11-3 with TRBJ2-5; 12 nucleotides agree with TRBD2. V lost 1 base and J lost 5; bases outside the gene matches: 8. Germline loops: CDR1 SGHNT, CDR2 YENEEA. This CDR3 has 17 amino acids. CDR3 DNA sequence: TGTGCCAGCAGCTTAGGCCTAGCGGGAGGGCCAAAGGAGACCCAGTACTTC. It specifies CASSLGLAGGPKETQYF.

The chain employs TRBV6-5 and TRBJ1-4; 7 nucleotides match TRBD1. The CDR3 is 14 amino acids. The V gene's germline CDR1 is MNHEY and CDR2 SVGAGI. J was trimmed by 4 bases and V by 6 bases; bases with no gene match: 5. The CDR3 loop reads CASRVGQINEKLFF. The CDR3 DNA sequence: TGTGCCAGCAGGGTGGGACAGATTAATGAAAAACTGTTTTTT.

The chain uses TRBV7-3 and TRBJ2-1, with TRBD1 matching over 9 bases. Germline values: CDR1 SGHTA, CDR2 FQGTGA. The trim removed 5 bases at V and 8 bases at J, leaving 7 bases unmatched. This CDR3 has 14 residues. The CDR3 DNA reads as TGTGCCAGCAGCACGGGACAGGGTGATCATGAGCAGTTCTTC. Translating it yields CASSTGQGDHEQFF. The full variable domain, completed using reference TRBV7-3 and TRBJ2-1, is GAGVSQTPSNKVTEKGKYVELRCDPISGHTALYWYRQSLGQGPEFLIYFQGTGAADDSGLPNDRFFAVRPEGSVSTLKIQRTERGDSAVYLCASSTGQGDHEQFFGPGTRLTVL.

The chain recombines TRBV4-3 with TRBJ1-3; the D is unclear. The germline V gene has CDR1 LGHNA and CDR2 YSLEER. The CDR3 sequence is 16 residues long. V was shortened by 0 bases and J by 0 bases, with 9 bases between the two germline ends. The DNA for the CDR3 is TGCGCCAGCAGCCAAGATAAAGGCCCCTCTGGAAACACCATATATTTT. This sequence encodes CASSQDKGPSGNTIYF.